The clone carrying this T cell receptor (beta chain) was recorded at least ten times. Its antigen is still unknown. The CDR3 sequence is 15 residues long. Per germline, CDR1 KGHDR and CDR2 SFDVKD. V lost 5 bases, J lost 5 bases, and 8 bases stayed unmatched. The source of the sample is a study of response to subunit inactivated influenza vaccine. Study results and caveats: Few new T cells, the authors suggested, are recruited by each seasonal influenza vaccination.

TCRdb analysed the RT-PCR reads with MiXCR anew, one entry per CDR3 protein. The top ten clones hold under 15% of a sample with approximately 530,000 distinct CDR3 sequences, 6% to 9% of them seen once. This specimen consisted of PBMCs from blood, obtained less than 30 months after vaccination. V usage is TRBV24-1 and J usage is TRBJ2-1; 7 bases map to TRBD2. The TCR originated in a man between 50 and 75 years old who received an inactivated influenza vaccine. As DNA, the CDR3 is TGTGCCACCAGTGCTCCTAGCGGCGTAGACAATGAGCAGTTCTTC. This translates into CATSAPSGVDNEQFF.